This T cell receptor (beta chain) was captured in a study of CD4 T cells in relation to SARS-CoV-2 and coronaviruses (dated by TCRdb to 2020 to 2022). Notes on the research overall: In the ViraFEST assay, PBMCs were cultured with antigen for roughly ten days, after which TCR beta CDR3s were sequenced to identify clonal expansions specific to the antigen. A different, Illumina-based TCR-beta assay was used to sequence expansion assays from other donors in the study. The negative reference condition was either a culture with an HIV-1 Nef peptide pool or a culture with no peptide. The Adaptive Biotechnologies TCR-sequencing kit was used for samples from a few pre-COVID donors and for the naive versus memory experiments, whereas the other data were Illumina-based. At the level of individual TCR clonotypes, the study evaluated whether memory CD4+ T cells crossreact between the spike proteins of SARS-CoV-2 and those of common cold coronaviruses. Patient-derived lymphoblastoid cell lines were used to map the HLA restriction of shared crossreactive spike epitopes. General findings and caveats noted by the study authors: Small numbers of patients and of tested TCRs limited the study. In about two thirds of donors, memory CD4+ clonotypes turned up that crossrecognized SARS-CoV-2 and at least one common cold coronavirus spike. Because no donor provided both pre-pandemic and post-infection samples, tracing the source of pre-existing responses was limited. Compared with monoreactive clones, crossreactive clones had significantly weaker SARS-CoV-2-driven expansion, a result consistent with antigenic imprinting. Since the crossreactivity analysis centred on spike protein, crossreactivity against other viral proteins was not assessed.

CD4+ T cells from unexposed donors were collected before the COVID-19 pandemic (2011-2018). After around eleven days of culture, CD4+ T cells were isolated with the EasySep CD4+ T cell isolation kit. As cell numbers permitted, CD4+ T cells from unexposed donors were tested for reactivity to SARS-CoV-2 S and N and to four common cold coronavirus spike pools. Each well received 2.2 million or so PBMCs, cultured in IMDM supplemented with 5% human AB serum and roughly 9.5 IU/ml IL-2. Half of the culture medium was replaced with fresh IL-2-containing medium on days 3 and 7. Each peptide culture condition was generally run in triplicate replicate wells. The leukapheresis product used for the unexposed donors was purchased from a commercial source. Ficoll-Paque PLUS gradient centrifugation was used to isolate PBMCs from either whole blood or leukapheresis product. PBMCs were either cryopreserved at -140 degrees C or used fresh in the expansion assay. The QIAamp Micro DNA Kit was used to extract genomic DNA from the CD4+ T cells.

For this clone: It lacks a known antigen. No base qualities exist here, and no much larger clone lies one base off it.

The library relied on the immunoSEQ multiplex PCR assay. The published analysis was carried out like this. During preprocessing, nonproductive sequences were discarded, as were any CDR3s that did not begin with C, did not end with F or W, or were shorter than 7 amino acids. The MANAFEST web app was used to call antigen-specific clonotypes on the basis of expansion compared with the reference and with other culture wells. A clone was considered positive if the clone showed significant expansion compared with the reference culture in 2 of 3 replicate wells at an FDR below 0.05. Positive clones also required significant expansion versus all other tandem wells and an odds ratio above 5. CDR3 homology was quantified as pairwise Levenshtein distance, calculated with the stringdist R package after three terminal residues were trimmed from each end. In its TCRdb copy, this immuneACCESS table keeps in-frame sequences only and misses some clones. Where compared with another copy, unresolved V genes explain less than half of these, and the others have no known cause. The V and J calls and the clone size are those of that table, but D and trimming were determined from the DNA. The sample data list around 15,000 clones, and 70% to 85% of these were observed just once. The top ten constitute about 38% of the sample.

V is clipped by 6 bases and J by 1 base, and the sequence between their germline boundaries is 18 bases long. Counted from cysteine to phenylalanine, this CDR3 has 15 amino acids. Only CDR3 DNA remains: 45 bases, in frame from the first base. As encoded in the germline V gene, CDR1 is SQVTM while CDR2 is ANQGSEA. The sample consisted of CD4+ T cells from PBMCs, cultured in vitro. The origin of this receptor is a human donor in good health. Recombination linked TRBV29-1 to TRBJ1-1; no D gene can be assigned with confidence. Here is the DNA: TGCAGCGTCCGTGGTGCCGGACCGGAGAACACTGAAGCTTTCTTT. Its protein is CSVRGAGPENTEAFF.